The 30 T cell receptor beta chains in this list originate from one sample, sequenced in a study of blood T cell repertoires in COVID-19. Assay used: immunoSEQ multiplex PCR; TCRdb lists only in-frame clones, some missing. The sample lists around 250,000 clones; around nine tenths were seen once. Sequenced input: peripheral blood. These receptors came from a woman aged 55-75 years who had recovered from COVID-19.

This clone was observed once. The V gene is TRBV11-2, the J gene TRBJ2-1, with TRBD1 matching over 9 bases. Trimming cost V 1 base and J 4 bases; bases outside gene matches: 11. The CDR3 spans 18 residues. The germline V gene encodes CDR1 SGHAT and CDR2 FQNNGV. The CDR3 nucleotides read TGTGCCAGCAGCTTAGTAACTGTTACCGGGACAGGGTACAATGAGCAGTTCTTC. As protein: CASSLVTVTGTGYNEQFF.

The chain combines TRBV28 with TRBJ1-5; 9 bases map to TRBD1. The CDR3 has 15 residues. CDR1 is MDHEN and CDR2 is SYDVKM in the germline V gene. V lost 5 bases to trimming and J lost 7 bases; unmatched junction nucleotides: 9. DNA for the CDR3: TGTGCCAGCAGTCGTAAGGGACAGGGTAGGCAGCCCCAGCATTTT. This gives the protein CASSRKGQGRQPQHF.

The chain uses TRBV7-9 and TRBJ2-2; 12 nucleotides agree with TRBD2. The junction had 1 base not matched to a gene; V was cut back by 5 bases and J by 6 bases. CDR3 length: 14 amino acids. Germline CDR1 and CDR2: SEHNR and FQNEAQ (reference sequence). The CDR3 nucleotides are TGTGCCAGCAGCCGACTAGCGGGGGCCGGGGAGCTGTTTTTT. It specifies CASSRLAGAGELFF.

Written as DNA, the CDR3 is TGTGCCAGCAGGAACGGTGGCCCTAGCTCTGGAAACACCATATATTTT. It specifies CASRNGGPSSGNTIYF. The chain links TRBV5-5 to TRBJ1-3; no firm D call. The V end was cut by 5 bases, the J end by 0 bases, with 15 bases between. This CDR3 has 16 amino acids. The germline gives CDR1 SGHKS, CDR2 YYEKEE (reference sequence).

The gene calls are TRBV6-5 and TRBJ2-7, with TRBD1 matching 9 bases. Germline V gene sequence: CDR1 MNHEY, CDR2 SVGAGI. The CDR3 is 15 amino acids. V trimming: 2 bases; J trimming: 5 bases; junction bases outside the gene matches: 7. For the CDR3, the DNA is TGTGCCAGCAGTTACGGGACAGGGAGGACCAACGAGCAGTACTTC. Its translation is CASSYGTGRTNEQYF.

This chain joins TRBV4-3 and TRBJ1-6; D gene ambiguous. CDR1 is LGHNA, CDR2 YSLEER, per germline. This CDR3 comprises 15 residues. The V and J ends lost 0 bases and 9 bases respectively, with 12 bases between them. This chain's CDR3 is CASSQDDGWPSPLHF. The CDR3 coding sequence is TGCGCCAGCAGCCAAGATGATGGTTGGCCTTCACCCCTCCACTTT.

For the CDR3, the DNA is TGTGCCAGCAGCATCAGGCCTAGCACAGATACGCAGTATTTT. This codes for CASSIRPSTDTQYF. The V and J genes are TRBV5-4 and TRBJ2-3; no clear D. The CDR3 is made up of 14 amino acids. In germline, CDR1 is SGHNT, CDR2 YYREEE (reference sequence). Trimming removed 4 bases from V and 0 bases from J, with 9 bases in between.

The chain has TRBV12-3 or TRBV12-4 and TRBJ1-1; 10 bases line up with TRBD1. This CDR3 is built from 13 residues. V lost 6 bases to trimming and J lost 11 bases; unmatched junction nucleotides: 9. This chain's CDR3 is CASSRGQGVRAFF. The CDR3 DNA reads TGTGCCAGCAGCCGCGGACAGGGGGTACGGGCTTTCTTT.

V is TRBV28 and J is TRBJ1-4; D is uncertain. The germline V gene has CDR1 MDHEN and CDR2 SYDVKM. The CDR3 contains 13 residues. Trimming removed 6 bases at V and 8 bases at J, with 13 bases between. DNA of the CDR3: TGTGCCAGCAGGTCAACAGTGGAAGAAAAACTGTTTTTT. Translation gives CASRSTVEEKLFF.

The chain combines TRBV12-1 with TRBJ1-2. TRBV12-1 has pseudogene status. The CDR3 runs to 19 residues. The CDR3 sequence: CASSFEYREGPLANYGYTF. The DNA of the CDR3 is TGTGCCAGCAGCTTTGAATATCGTGAGGGCCCTCTCGCTAACTATGGCTACACCTTC.

This clone was counted a few times. The CDR3 protein is CAIPTNVGTEAFF. For the CDR3, the DNA is TGTGCCATTCCCACTAACGTAGGCACTGAAGCTTTCTTT. This chain links TRBV10-3 with TRBJ1-1; D unresolved. V was trimmed by 9 bases and J by 4 bases, leaving 15 bases between them. Germline CDR1 and CDR2: ENHRY and SYGVKD. This CDR3 is built from 13 residues.

The chain carries TRBV7-2 and TRBJ1-5; 10 bases agree with TRBD1. This CDR3 region has 14 residues. Germline V CDR1 and CDR2: SGHTA, FQGNSA. V dropped 5 bases and J dropped 7; count of bases not matched to a gene: 5. The CDR3 reads CASSRQGAGQPQHF. The CDR3 bases are TGTGCCAGCAGCAGACAGGGGGCAGGGCAGCCCCAGCATTTT.

This clone was found once. This chain connects TRBV6-5 to TRBJ1-4, with D unclear. The CDR3 covers 14 residues. Trimming took 7 bases from V and 5 from J, leaving 14 bases between them. Germline assignment: CDR1 MNHEY and CDR2 SVGAGI. Written as DNA, the CDR3 is TGTGCCAGCAAGGCTGGGCAGGCAAATGAAAAACTGTTTTTT. This translates into CASKAGQANEKLFF.

In this sample, this clone turned up once. The rearrangement uses TRBV29-1 and TRBJ1-1, with TRBD1 matching 7 bases. Germline loops: CDR1 SQVTM, CDR2 ANQGSEA. The CDR3 spans 15 residues. The trim removed 1 base at V and 4 bases at J, leaving 9 bases unmatched. CDR3 coding DNA: TGCAGCGTTGAAGGCCCGGCAGGGGGATTCACTGAAGCTTTCTTT. This encodes CSVEGPAGGFTEAFF.

CDR3: CASSLGASGGLTDTQYF. The DNA for the CDR3 is TGCGCCAGCAGCTTGGGGGCTAGCGGGGGACTCACAGATACGCAGTATTTT. The chain combines TRBV5-1 with TRBJ2-3; 10 bases match TRBD2. The CDR3 spans 17 residues. Germline V gene sequence: CDR1 SGHRS, CDR2 YFSETQ. The V segment lost 0 bases and the J segment 2 bases; nucleotides outside the gene matches: 6.

This rearrangement joins TRBV27 to TRBJ2-5, with 7 bases aligning to TRBD1. Germline V lookup: CDR1 MNHEY, CDR2 SMNVEV (reference sequence). There are 17 residues in the CDR3. V lost 5 bases to trimming and J lost 1 base; unmatched junction nucleotides: 13. In DNA form, the CDR3 reads TGTGCCAGCAGTAGGGGGCGGGCACCTAAGTTCCAAGAGACCCAGTACTTC. It yields the protein CASSRGRAPKFQETQYF.

The chain is built from TRBV19 and TRBJ1-1; weak D call: TRBD1 (6 bases). The germline V and J ends were trimmed by 5 bases and 11 bases, with 15 bases remaining between them. The CDR3 length is 12 residues. The germline gives CDR1 LNHDA, CDR2 SQIVND (reference sequence). CDR3 protein: CASSASGEHAFF. The CDR3 bases are TGTGCCAGTAGTGCGTCAGGGGAGCACGCTTTCTTT.

The V and J genes are TRBV7-2 and TRBJ1-5; 7 bases match TRBD1. J gave up 4 bases and V 5 bases, and 20 bases lay outside the gene matches. The CDR3 is 19 residues long. CDR1 is SGHTA and CDR2 is FQGNSA in the germline V gene. The CDR3 loop is CASSTTSTAYRGRNQPQHF. The DNA for the CDR3 is TGTGCCAGCAGCACTACGAGTACCGCCTACAGGGGAAGGAATCAGCCCCAGCATTTT.

The chain carries TRBV7-9 and TRBJ1-5; 7 bases line up with TRBD1. The CDR3 totals 15 residues. Germline-derived CDR1 and CDR2 are SEHNR and FQNEAQ (reference sequence). Losses at the gene ends were 6 bases for V and 4 bases for J; bases not matched to a gene: 9. CDR3 coding DNA: TGTGCCAGCAGTTCGACAGGGAATGGGAATCAGCCCCAGCATTTT. Residues: CASSSTGNGNQPQHF.

The genes are TRBV4-2 and TRBJ2-6; D may be TRBD2 (5 bases). Germline-derived CDR1 and CDR2 are LGHNA and YNFKEQ. The ends were cut back, 0 bases at V and 3 bases at J, with 9 bases in the middle. CDR3 size: 16 residues. The CDR3 region is CASSQETGVGANVLTF. The DNA of the CDR3 is TGTGCCAGCAGCCAAGAAACCGGGGTTGGGGCCAACGTCCTGACTTTC.

This chain joins TRBV11-1 and TRBJ2-3; maybe TRBD2 (7 bases). The CDR3 is 15 amino acids. The germline V gene encodes CDR1 SGHAT and CDR2 FQDESV (reference sequence). The germline V and J ends were trimmed by 8 bases and 2 bases, with 17 bases remaining between them. CDR3 sequence: CASGKGGGHTDTQYF. The DNA of the CDR3 is TGTGCCAGCGGCAAAGGCGGGGGACACACAGATACGCAGTATTTT.

The chain has TRBV3-1 (or the pseudogene TRBV3-2) and TRBJ1-2, with TRBD1 matching 9 bases. Germline CDR1 LGHDT, CDR2 YNNKEL (reference sequence). This CDR3 spans 14 amino acids. With 7 bases clipped from V and 4 bases from J, the junction kept 7 bases outside the gene matches. The CDR3 protein is CASNPDRGAYGYTF. The CDR3 DNA follows: TGTGCCAGCAACCCGGACAGGGGCGCCTATGGCTACACCTTC.

The V and J genes are TRBV4-1 and TRBJ2-5; D might be TRBD2 (5 bases). V dropped 4 bases and J dropped 0 bases, with 12 bases sitting between them. This CDR3 spans 15 amino acids. The germline gives CDR1 MGHRA, CDR2 YSYEKL. The CDR3 sequence: CASSRLVRDQETQYF. In DNA, the CDR3 is TGCGCCAGCAGCCGCTTGGTGCGGGACCAAGAGACCCAGTACTTC.

This clone was seen ten or more times. The V and J genes are TRBV4-3 and TRBJ2-6, with 7 bases identical to TRBD1. Germline V gives CDR1 LGHNA, CDR2 YSLEER. The CDR3 loop spans 16 amino acids. V was pared by 2 bases and J by 2 bases, with 3 bases of the junction left unmatched. The CDR3 loop is CASSQRDRAGANVLTF. Written as DNA, the CDR3 is TGCGCCAGCAGCCAACGCGACAGGGCTGGGGCCAACGTCCTGACTTTC.

V is TRBV28 and J is TRBJ2-7; 7 nucleotides agree with TRBD1. Germline V CDR1 and CDR2: MDHEN, SYDVKM. CDR3 size: 14 residues. V was clipped by 5 bases and J by 5 bases; unmatched bases: 9. CDR3: CASSPADRDHEQYF. CDR3 coding DNA: TGTGCCAGCAGTCCCGCCGACAGGGACCACGAGCAGTACTTC.

This sequence joins TRBV19 and TRBJ1-1, with D uncertain. This CDR3 is 12 amino acids long. V was pared by 3 bases and J by 7 bases, with 9 bases between. In germline, CDR1 is LNHDA, CDR2 SQIVND (reference sequence). CDR3 in DNA: TGTGCCAGTAGTATGCCCGTAGTTGAAGCTTTCTTT. Its translation is CASSMPVVEAFF.

The genes are TRBV28 and TRBJ2-3; D unclear. CDR3 length equals 13 residues. In germline, CDR1 is MDHEN, CDR2 SYDVKM. V lost 2 bases and J 6 bases, leaving 9 bases between the germline ends. In DNA, the CDR3 is TGTGCCAGCAGTTTAGTTAGCTTGGATACGCAGTATTTT. Translated, it gives CASSLVSLDTQYF.

The chain links TRBV7-2 to TRBJ2-7; 9 bases are a match to TRBD1. The CDR3 spans 15 residues. With 1 base clipped from V and 1 base from J, the junction kept 2 bases outside the gene matches. The germline V gene has CDR1 SGHTA and CDR2 FQGNSA. The CDR3 nucleotides are TGTGCCAGCAGCTTAGACAGGGGGCAATCCTACGAGCAGTACTTC. It translates to CASSLDRGQSYEQYF.

V is TRBV6-6 and J is TRBJ2-5, with D unresolved. The CDR3 length is 15 residues. V dropped 0 bases and J dropped 4 bases, with 12 bases sitting between them. In germline, CDR1 is MNHNY, CDR2 SVGAGI (reference sequence). The CDR3 DNA reads as TGTGCCAGCAGTTACTCGGCACCACCAAGAGAGACCCAGTACTTC. Amino acids: CASSYSAPPRETQYF.

V and J are TRBV15 and TRBJ2-7; 10 bases map to TRBD1. This CDR3 has 16 amino acids. Germline V gene data show CDR1 as LNHNV and CDR2 as YYDKDF (reference sequence). V was clipped by 0 bases and J by 8 bases; unmatched bases: 10. The CDR3 loop reads CATSREMGQGKEKQYF. In DNA, the CDR3 is TGTGCCACCAGCAGAGAAATGGGACAGGGGAAGGAAAAGCAGTACTTC.